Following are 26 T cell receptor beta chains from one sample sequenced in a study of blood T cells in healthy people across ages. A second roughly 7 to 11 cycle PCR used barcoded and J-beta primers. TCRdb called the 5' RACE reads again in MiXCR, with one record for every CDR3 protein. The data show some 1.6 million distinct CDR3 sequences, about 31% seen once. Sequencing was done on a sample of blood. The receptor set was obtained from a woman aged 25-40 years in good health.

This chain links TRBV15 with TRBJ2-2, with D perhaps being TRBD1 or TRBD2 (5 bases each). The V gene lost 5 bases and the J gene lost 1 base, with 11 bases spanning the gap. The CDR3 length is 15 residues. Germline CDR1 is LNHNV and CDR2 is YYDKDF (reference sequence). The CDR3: CATSYGTGNTGELFF. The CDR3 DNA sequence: TGTGCCACCAGCTATGGGACGGGGAACACCGGGGAGCTGTTTTTT.

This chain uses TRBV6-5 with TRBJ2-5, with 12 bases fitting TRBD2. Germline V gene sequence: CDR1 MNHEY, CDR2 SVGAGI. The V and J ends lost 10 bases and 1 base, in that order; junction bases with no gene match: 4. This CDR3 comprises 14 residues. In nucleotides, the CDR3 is TGTGCCACGGGACTAGCGGGTTCCCAAGAGACCCAGTACTTC. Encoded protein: CATGLAGSQETQYF.

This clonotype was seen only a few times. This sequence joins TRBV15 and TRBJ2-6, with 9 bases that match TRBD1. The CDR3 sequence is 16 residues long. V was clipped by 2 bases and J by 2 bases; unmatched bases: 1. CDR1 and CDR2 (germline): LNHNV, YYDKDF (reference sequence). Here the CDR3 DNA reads TGTGCCACCAGCAGATACAGGGGGCCTGGGGCCAACGTCCTGACTTTC. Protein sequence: CATSRYRGPGANVLTF.

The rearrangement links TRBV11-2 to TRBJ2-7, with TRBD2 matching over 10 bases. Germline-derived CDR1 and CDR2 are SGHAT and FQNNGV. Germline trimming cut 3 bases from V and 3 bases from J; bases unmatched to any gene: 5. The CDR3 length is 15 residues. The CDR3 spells CASSFRTSGVYEQYF. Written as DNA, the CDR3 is TGTGCCAGCAGCTTCCGGACTAGCGGCGTCTACGAGCAGTACTTC.

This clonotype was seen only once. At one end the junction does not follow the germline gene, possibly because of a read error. The CDR3 is CASGFLTTQETQYF. CDR3 nucleotide sequence: TGTGCCAGCGGTTTCTTGACTACCCAAGAGACCCAGTACTTC. V gene TRBV28 combines with J gene TRBJ2-5, with D possibly matching TRBD2 (5 bases). CDR1 MDHEN and CDR2 SYDVKM come from the germline V gene. The CDR3 is made up of 14 amino acids. The whole variable domain, filled in from reference TRBV28 and TRBJ2-5, reads DVKVTQSSRYLVKRTGEKVFLECVQDMDHENMFWYRQDPGLGLRLIYFSYDVKMKEKGDIPEGYSVSREKKERFSLILESASTNQTSMYLCASGFLTTQETQYFGPGTRLLVL.

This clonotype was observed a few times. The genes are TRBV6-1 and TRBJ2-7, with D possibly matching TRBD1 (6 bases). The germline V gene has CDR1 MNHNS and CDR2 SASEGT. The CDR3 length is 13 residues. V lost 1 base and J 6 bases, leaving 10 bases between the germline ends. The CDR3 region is CASSEGGRGEQYF. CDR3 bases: TGTGCCAGCAGTGAAGGCGGCAGGGGCGAGCAGTACTTC.

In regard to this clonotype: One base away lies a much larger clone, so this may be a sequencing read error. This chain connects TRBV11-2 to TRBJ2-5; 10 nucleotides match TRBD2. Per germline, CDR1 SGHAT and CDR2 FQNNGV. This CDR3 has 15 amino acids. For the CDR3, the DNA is TGTGCCAACAGCTTGCGGACTAGCGGACAAGAGACCCAGTACTTC. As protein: CANSLRTSGQETQYF.

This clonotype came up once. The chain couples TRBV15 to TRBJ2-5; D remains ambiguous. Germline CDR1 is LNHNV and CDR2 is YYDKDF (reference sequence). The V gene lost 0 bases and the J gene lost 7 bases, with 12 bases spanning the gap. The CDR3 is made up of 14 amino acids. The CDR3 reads CATSRDRAVRTQYF. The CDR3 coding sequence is TGTGCCACCAGCAGAGATAGGGCAGTAAGGACCCAGTACTTC.

The CDR3 loop is CASSELGTPYNEQFF. DNA of the CDR3: TGTGCCAGCAGTGAATTGGGTACCCCGTACAATGAGCAGTTCTTC. The genes are TRBV6-1 and TRBJ2-1, with D unclear. CDR1 MNHNS and CDR2 SASEGT come from the germline V gene. The CDR3 length is 15 residues. V was trimmed by 2 bases and J by 4 bases, leaving 12 bases between them.

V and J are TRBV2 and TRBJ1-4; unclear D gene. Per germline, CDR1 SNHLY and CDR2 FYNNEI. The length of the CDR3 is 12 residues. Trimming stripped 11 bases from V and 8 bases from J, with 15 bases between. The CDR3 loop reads CAYRLGPEKLFF. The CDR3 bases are TGTGCCTACAGACTGGGCCCCGAAAAACTGTTTTTT.

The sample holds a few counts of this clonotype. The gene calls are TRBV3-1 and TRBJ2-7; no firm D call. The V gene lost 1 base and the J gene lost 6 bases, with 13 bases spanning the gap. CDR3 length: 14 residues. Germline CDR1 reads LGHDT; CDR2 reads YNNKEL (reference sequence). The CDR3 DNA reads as TGTGCCAGCAGCCAAGCCCTCTCGCCCCTCGAGCAGTACTTC. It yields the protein CASSQALSPLEQYF.

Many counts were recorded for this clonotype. The CDR3 sequence: CASSQVTWVETQYF. CDR3 coding DNA: TGCGCCAGCAGCCAAGTCACGTGGGTAGAGACCCAGTACTTC. The chain joins TRBV4-1 to TRBJ2-5; D is uncertain. V was clipped by 1 base and J by 4 bases, with 10 bases between them. The germline V gene has CDR1 MGHRA and CDR2 YSYEKL. CDR3 length: 14 amino acids.

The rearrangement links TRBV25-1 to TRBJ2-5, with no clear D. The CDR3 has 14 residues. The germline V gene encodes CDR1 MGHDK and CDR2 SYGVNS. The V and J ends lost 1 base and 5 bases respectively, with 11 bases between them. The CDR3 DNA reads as TGTGCCAGCAGTGAATGGCCATTGAGGGAGACCCAGTACTTC. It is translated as CASSEWPLRETQYF.

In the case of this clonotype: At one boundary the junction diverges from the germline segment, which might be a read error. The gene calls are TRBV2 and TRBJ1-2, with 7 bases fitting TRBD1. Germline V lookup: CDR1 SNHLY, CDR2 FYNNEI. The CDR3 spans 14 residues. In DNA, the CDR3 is TGTGTCAGCAGTTATGGGACAGACAACTATGGCTACACCTTC. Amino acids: CVSSYGTDNYGYTF. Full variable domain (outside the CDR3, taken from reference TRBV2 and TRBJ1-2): EPEVTQTPSHQVTQMGQEVILRCVPISNHLYFYWYRQILGQKVEFLVSFYNNEISEKSEIFDDQFSVERPDGSNFTLKIRSTKLEDSAMYFCVSSYGTDNYGYTFGSGTRLTVV.

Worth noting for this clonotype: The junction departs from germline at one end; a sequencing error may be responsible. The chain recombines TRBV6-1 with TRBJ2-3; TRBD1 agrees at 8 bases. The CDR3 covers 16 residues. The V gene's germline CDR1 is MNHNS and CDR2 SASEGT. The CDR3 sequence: CASSEEWRQGTGTQYF. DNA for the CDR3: TGTGCCAGCAGTGAAGAATGGAGACAGGGGACAGGTACGCAGTATTTT.

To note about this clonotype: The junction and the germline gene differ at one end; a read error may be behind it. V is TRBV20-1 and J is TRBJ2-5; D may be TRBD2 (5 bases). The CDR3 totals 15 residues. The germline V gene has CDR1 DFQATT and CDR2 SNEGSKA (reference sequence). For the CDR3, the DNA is TGCAGTGCTAGAGATAAGGAGCGGTACCAAGAGGCCCAGTACTTC. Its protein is CSARDKERYQEAQYF.

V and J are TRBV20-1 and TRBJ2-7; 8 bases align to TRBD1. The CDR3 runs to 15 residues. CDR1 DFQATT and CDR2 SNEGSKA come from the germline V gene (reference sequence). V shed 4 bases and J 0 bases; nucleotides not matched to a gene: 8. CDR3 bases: TGCAGTGCTACCTTGGACAGGGCACACTCCTACGAGCAGTACTTC. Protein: CSATLDRAHSYEQYF.

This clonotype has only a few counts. CDR3 region: CASRTLAGQGTDTQYF. Here the CDR3 DNA reads TGTGCCAGCAGAACCTTGGCGGGGCAGGGCACAGATACGCAGTATTTT. The gene calls are TRBV27 and TRBJ2-3; D may be TRBD2 (6 bases). The CDR3 extends over 16 amino acids. Germline lookup yields CDR1 MNHEY and CDR2 SMNVEV (reference sequence). Trimming took 6 bases from V and 1 from J, leaving 17 bases between them.

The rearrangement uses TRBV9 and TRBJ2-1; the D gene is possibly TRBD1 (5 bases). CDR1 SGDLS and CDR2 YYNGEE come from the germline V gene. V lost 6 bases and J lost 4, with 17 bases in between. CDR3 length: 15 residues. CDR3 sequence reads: CASNEAGSTYNEQFF. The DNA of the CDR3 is TGTGCCAGCAACGAAGCAGGGTCCACTTACAATGAGCAGTTCTTC.

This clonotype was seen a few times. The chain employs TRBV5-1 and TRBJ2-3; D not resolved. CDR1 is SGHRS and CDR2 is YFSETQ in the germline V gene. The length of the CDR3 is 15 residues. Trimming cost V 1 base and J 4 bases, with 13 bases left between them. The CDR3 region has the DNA TGCGCCAGCAGCTTGTGGGGTTCAGGCGCAGATACGCAGTATTTT. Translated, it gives CASSLWGSGADTQYF.

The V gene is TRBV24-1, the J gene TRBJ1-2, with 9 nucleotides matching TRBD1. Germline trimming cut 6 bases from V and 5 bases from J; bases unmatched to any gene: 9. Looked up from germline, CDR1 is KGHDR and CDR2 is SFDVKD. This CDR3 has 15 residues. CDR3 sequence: CATSPDGTGTYGYTF. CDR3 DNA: TGTGCCACCAGTCCAGATGGGACAGGGACTTATGGCTACACCTTC.

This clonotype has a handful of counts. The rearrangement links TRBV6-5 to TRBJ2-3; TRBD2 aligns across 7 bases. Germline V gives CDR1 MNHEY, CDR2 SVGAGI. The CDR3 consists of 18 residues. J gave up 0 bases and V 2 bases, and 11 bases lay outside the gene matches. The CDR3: CASSYNAWAGESTDTQYF. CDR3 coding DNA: TGTGCCAGCAGTTACAACGCCTGGGCGGGGGAGAGCACAGATACGCAGTATTTT.

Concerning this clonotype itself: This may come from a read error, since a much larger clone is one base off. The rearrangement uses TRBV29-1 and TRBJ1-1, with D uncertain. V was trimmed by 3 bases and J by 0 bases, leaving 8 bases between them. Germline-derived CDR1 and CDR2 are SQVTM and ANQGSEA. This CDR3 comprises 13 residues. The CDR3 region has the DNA TGCAGCGTTGACACTCCACTGAACACTGAAGCTTTCTTT. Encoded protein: CSVDTPLNTEAFF.

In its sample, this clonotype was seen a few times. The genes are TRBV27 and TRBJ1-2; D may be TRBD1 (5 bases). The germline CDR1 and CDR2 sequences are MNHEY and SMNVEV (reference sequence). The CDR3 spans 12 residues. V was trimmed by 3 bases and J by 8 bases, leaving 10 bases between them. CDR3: CASSFREGGYTF. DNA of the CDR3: TGTGCCAGCAGTTTTAGAGAGGGGGGCTACACCTTC.

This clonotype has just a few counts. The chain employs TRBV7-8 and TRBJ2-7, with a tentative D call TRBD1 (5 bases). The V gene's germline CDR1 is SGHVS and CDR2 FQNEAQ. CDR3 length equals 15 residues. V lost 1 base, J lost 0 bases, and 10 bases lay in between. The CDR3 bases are TGTGCCAGCAGCTTAGTTGGGGCTATCTCCTACGAGCAGTACTTC. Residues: CASSLVGAISYEQYF.

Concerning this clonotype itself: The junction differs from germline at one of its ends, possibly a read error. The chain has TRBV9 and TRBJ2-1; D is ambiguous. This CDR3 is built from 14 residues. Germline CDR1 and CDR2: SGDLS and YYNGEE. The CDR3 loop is CASSPDGSYDEQFF. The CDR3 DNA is TGTGCCAGCAGCCCCGACGGCTCCTACGATGAGCAGTTCTTC.